These 2 T cell receptor beta chains came from one sample sequenced in a study of blood T cells in healthy people across ages. The authors ran a second PCR of about 7 to 11 cycles using a sample-barcoded 5' primer and a J-beta primer mix. MiXCR, run by TCRdb on the 5' RACE reads, gives a single entry per CDR3 protein. The table shows approximately 1.5 million distinct CDR3 sequences, with approximately 42% occurring only once. Material for sequencing was blood. These receptors all come from a woman under 30 in good health.

The sample holds a few counts of this clonotype. J is TRBJ2-2 and V is TRBV7-6, with 13 bases aligning to TRBD2. The length of the CDR3 is 19 residues. With 5 bases clipped from V and 7 bases from J, the junction kept 16 bases outside the gene matches. Germline CDR1 is SGHVS and CDR2 is FNYEAQ. CDR3 protein: CASSPGLAGESPLGGELFF. The CDR3 region has the DNA TGTGCCAGCAGCCCTGGACTAGCGGGGGAGAGCCCTTTAGGCGGGGAGCTGTTTTTT.

A single count supports this clonotype. This chain uses TRBV11-2 with TRBJ1-1, with TRBD1 identical over 10 bases. Per germline, CDR1 SGHAT and CDR2 FQNNGV. CDR3 length: 16 amino acids. V was pared by 5 bases and J by 1 base, with 7 bases of the junction left unmatched. CDR3 residues: CASSPTGGKRNTEAFF. For the CDR3, the DNA is TGTGCCAGCAGCCCGACAGGGGGCAAACGGAACACTGAAGCTTTCTTT.